The 8 T cell receptor beta chains below all came from one sample that was sequenced in a study of OX40 agonist ivuxolimab in advanced cancers. Produced via immunoSEQ multiplex PCR; TCRdb's table is partial and in-frame only. The sample contains around 45,000 clones, roughly four fifths of which appear only once. The specimen was CD4+ or CD8+ T cells sorted from blood, collected in a trial of the OX40 agonist ivuxolimab. The receptor source for this set is an adult with an advanced solid tumor such as melanoma, head and neck, liver or kidney cancer.

This clone was found once. This chain uses TRBV9 with TRBJ1-1; D uncertain. The CDR3 covers 15 residues. The germline V and J ends were trimmed by 4 bases and 1 base, with 14 bases remaining between them. CDR1 is SGDLS, CDR2 YYNGEE, per germline. The CDR3 region is CASSPGITRNTEAFF. The CDR3, as DNA: TGTGCCAGCAGCCCCGGAATCACACGGAACACTGAAGCTTTCTTT.

This clone was seen more than once but under ten times. The chain employs TRBV5-6 and TRBJ2-3; 16 bases align to TRBD2. V trimming: 4 bases; J trimming: 9 bases; junction bases outside the gene matches: 5. This CDR3 is 15 amino acids long. Germline CDR1 is SGHDT and CDR2 is YYEEEE. The CDR3 is CASSTGTSGRVTQYF. The CDR3 DNA follows: TGTGCCAGCAGCACTGGGACTAGCGGGAGGGTCACGCAGTATTTT.

This chain links TRBV7-9 with TRBJ2-1; a possible D gene is TRBD2 (6 bases). The V and J ends lost 1 base and 4 bases respectively, with 14 bases between them. The CDR3 runs to 16 residues. The germline V gene encodes CDR1 SEHNR and CDR2 FQNEAQ (reference sequence). The CDR3 here is CASSLGTGGVYNEQFF. CDR3 nucleotide sequence: TGTGCCAGCAGCTTAGGCACAGGCGGGGTTTACAATGAGCAGTTCTTC. Based on the CDR3 plus reference TRBV7-9 and TRBJ2-1, the full variable domain is DTGVSQNPRHKITKRGQNVTFRCDPISEHNRLYWYRQTLGQGPEFLTYFQNEAQLEKSRLLSDRFSAERPKGSFSTLEIQRTEQGDSAMYLCASSLGTGGVYNEQFFGPGTRLTVL.

This chain uses TRBV21-1 with TRBJ1-2; the D call of TRBD1 is as the table states it, not checked on the DNA. TRBV21-1 is a listed pseudogene. The CDR3 length is 18 residues. CDR3 amino acids: CASSKAFGQGPDRYGYTF. The CDR3 DNA is TGTGCCAGCAGCAAAGCTTTTGGACAGGGGCCCGATCGGTATGGCTACACCTTC.

This chain connects TRBV19 to TRBJ1-5, with 7 bases that match TRBD1. V gave up 5 bases and J gave up 2 bases; unmatched junction bases: 6. The CDR3 runs to 15 residues. The germline V gene encodes CDR1 LNHDA and CDR2 SQIVND (reference sequence). This CDR3 is CASSRQGQGNQPQHF. The CDR3 DNA reads as TGTGCCAGTAGTCGACAGGGTCAAGGCAATCAGCCCCAGCATTTT.

A few counts support this clone. The CDR3, as DNA: TGTGCCTGGACGGGGGCGAACACCGGGGAGCTGTTTTTT. Its translation: CAWTGANTGELFF. J is TRBJ2-2 and V is TRBV30; maybe TRBD2 (6 bases). The CDR3 loop spans 13 amino acids. V was clipped by 4 bases and J by 0 bases, with 6 bases between them. Germline assignment: CDR1 GTSNPN and CDR2 SVGIG (reference sequence).

The rearrangement uses TRBV15 and TRBJ1-2; D gene ambiguous. The V gene lost 0 bases and the J gene lost 4 bases, with 6 bases spanning the gap. Germline assignment: CDR1 LNHNV and CDR2 YYDKDF (reference sequence). The CDR3 length is 13 residues. CDR3 sequence: CATSRDGPYGYTF. The CDR3 region has the DNA TGTGCCACCAGCAGAGATGGTCCCTATGGCTACACCTTC.

The chain employs TRBV28 and TRBJ2-2; D may be TRBD1 (6 bases). Germline V gene lookup returns CDR1 MDHEN and CDR2 SYDVKM. The CDR3 covers 13 residues. V was pared by 7 bases and J by 5 bases, with 11 bases between. Written as DNA, the CDR3 is TGTGCCAGCATCCTACAGGGTACCGGGGAGCTGTTTTTT. This codes for CASILQGTGELFF.